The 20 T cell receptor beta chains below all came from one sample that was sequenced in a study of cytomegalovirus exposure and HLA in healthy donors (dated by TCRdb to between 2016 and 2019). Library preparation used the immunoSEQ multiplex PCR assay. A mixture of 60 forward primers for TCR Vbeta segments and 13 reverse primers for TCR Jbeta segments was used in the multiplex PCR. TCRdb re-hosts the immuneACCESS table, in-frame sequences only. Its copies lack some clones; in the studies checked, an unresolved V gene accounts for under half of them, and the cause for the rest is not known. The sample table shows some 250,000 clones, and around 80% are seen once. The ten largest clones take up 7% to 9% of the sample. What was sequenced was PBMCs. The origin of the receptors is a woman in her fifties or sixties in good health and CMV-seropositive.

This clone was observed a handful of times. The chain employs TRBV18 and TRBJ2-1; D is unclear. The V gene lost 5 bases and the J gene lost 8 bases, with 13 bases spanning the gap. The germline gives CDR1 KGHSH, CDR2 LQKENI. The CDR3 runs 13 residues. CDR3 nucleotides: TGTGCCAGCTCAGGTAGGAGCTTGGATGAGCAGTTCTTC. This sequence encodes CASSGRSLDEQFF.

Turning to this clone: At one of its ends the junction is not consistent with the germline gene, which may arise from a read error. The CDR3 region is CSSSLTDSSSGANVLTF. CDR3 nucleotide sequence: TGTTCCAGCAGCTTAACGGACAGCAGCTCTGGGGCCAACGTCCTGACTTTC. The gene calls are TRBV7-9 and TRBJ2-6; D may be TRBD1 (6 bases). In germline, CDR1 is SEHNR, CDR2 FQNEAQ (reference sequence). The CDR3 is made up of 17 amino acids. Complete variable domain (other parts from reference TRBV7-9 and TRBJ2-6): DTGVSQNPRHKITKRGQNVTFRCDPISEHNRLYWYRQTLGQGPEFLTYFQNEAQLEKSRLLSDRFSAERPKGSFSTLEIQRTEQGDSAMYLCSSSLTDSSSGANVLTFGAGSRLTVL.

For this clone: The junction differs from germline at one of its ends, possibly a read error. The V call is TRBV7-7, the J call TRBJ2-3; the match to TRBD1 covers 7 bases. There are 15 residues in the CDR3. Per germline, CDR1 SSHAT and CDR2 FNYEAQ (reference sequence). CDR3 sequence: CASSPRQGIGVTQYF. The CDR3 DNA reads TGTGCTAGCAGCCCAAGACAGGGTATAGGAGTAACGCAGTATTTT.

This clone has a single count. The DNA of the CDR3 is TGCGCCAGCAGCGCCTTCCGGGACAGGGGCACAGATACGCAGTATTTT. Translated: CASSAFRDRGTDTQYF. The rearrangement uses TRBV5-1 and TRBJ2-3; TRBD1 matches at 9 bases. This CDR3 comprises 16 residues. V lost 4 bases, J lost 1 base, and 7 bases stayed unmatched. CDR1 and CDR2 from the germline V gene are SGHRS and YFSETQ.

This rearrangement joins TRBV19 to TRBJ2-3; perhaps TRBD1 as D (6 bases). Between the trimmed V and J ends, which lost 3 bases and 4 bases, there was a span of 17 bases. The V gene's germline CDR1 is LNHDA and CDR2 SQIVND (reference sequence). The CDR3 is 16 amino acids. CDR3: CASSMSSRGTSDTQYF. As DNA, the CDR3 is TGTGCCAGTAGTATGTCCTCGAGGGGGACCTCAGATACGCAGTATTTT.

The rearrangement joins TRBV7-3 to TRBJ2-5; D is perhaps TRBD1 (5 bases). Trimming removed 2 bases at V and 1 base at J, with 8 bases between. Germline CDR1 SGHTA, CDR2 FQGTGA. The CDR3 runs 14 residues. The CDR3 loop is CASSLGTGQETQYF. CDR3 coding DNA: TGTGCCAGCAGCTTAGGAACAGGCCAAGAGACCCAGTACTTC.

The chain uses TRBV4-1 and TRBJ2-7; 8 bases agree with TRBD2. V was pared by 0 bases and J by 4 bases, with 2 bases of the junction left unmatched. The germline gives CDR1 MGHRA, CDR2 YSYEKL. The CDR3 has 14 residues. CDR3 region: CASSQDGGRYEQYF. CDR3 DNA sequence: TGCGCCAGCAGCCAAGATGGCGGGAGGTACGAGCAGTACTTC.

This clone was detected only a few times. The CDR3 nucleotides read TGTGCCTGGAGTGCCGGCAGGGGGTCCGAAAAACTGTTTTTT. Translated: CAWSAGRGSEKLFF. The chain couples TRBV30 to TRBJ1-4, with TRBD1 matching over 7 bases. Trimming took 1 base from V and 8 from J; bases not matched to a gene: 7. The germline V gene has CDR1 GTSNPN and CDR2 SVGIG (reference sequence). CDR3 length equals 14 residues.

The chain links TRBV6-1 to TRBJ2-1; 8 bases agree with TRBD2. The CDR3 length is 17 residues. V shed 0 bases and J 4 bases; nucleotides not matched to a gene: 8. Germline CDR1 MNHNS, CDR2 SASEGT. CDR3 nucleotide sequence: TGTGCCAGCAGTGAAGCAGCGGGAGCGATCATTTACAATGAGCAGTTCTTC. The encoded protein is CASSEAAGAIIYNEQFF.

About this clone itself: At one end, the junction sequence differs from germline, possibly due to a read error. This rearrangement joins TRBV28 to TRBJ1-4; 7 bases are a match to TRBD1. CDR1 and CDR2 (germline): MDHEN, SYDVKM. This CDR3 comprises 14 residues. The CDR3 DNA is TGTGCCAGCAGTTTCTACCAGGGGGACGAAAAACCGTTTTTT. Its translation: CASSFYQGDEKPFF.

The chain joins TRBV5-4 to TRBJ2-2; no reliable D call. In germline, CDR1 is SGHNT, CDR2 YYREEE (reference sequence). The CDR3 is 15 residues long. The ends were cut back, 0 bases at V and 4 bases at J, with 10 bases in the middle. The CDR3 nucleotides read TGTGCCAGCAGCTTGGGTCACAGTCTCACCGGGGAGCTGTTTTTT. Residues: CASSLGHSLTGELFF.

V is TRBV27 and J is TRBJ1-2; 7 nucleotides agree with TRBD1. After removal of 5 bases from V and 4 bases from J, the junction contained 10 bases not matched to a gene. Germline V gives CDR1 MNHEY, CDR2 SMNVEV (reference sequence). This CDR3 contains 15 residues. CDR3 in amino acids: CASSPDPGQIYGYTF. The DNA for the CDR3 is TGTGCCAGCAGTCCAGACCCGGGACAGATCTATGGCTACACCTTC.

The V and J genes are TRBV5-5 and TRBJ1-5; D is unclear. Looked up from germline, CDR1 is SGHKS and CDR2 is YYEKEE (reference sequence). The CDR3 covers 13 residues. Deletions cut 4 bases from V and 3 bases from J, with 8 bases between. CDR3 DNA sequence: TGTGCCAGCAGCCTCGAGTTCAATCAGCCCCAGCATTTT. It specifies CASSLEFNQPQHF.

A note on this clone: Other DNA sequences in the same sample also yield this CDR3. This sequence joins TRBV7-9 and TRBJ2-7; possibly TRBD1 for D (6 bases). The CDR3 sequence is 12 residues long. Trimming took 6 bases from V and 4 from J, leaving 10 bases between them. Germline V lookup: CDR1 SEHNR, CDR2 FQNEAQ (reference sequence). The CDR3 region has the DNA TGTGCCAGCAGTAGGACAGTTTACGAGCAGTACTTC. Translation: CASSRTVYEQYF.

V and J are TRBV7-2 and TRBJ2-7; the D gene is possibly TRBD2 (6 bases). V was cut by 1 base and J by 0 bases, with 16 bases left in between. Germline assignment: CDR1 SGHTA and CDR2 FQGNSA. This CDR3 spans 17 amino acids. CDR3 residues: CASSLGGLSRTSYEQYF. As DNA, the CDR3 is TGTGCCAGCAGCTTAGGGGGACTGAGCAGAACCTCCTACGAGCAGTACTTC.

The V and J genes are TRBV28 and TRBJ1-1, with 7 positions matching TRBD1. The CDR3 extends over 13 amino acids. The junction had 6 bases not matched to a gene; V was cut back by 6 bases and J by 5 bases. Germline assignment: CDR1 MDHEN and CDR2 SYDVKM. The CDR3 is CASRPTGVTEAFF. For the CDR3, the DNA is TGTGCCAGCAGACCCACAGGGGTTACTGAAGCTTTCTTT.

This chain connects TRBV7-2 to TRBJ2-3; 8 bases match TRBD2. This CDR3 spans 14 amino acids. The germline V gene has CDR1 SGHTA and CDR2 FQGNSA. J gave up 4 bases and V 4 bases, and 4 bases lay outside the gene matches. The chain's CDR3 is CASSSGLVSDTQYF. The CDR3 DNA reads TGTGCCAGCAGCTCGGGACTAGTATCAGATACGCAGTATTTT.

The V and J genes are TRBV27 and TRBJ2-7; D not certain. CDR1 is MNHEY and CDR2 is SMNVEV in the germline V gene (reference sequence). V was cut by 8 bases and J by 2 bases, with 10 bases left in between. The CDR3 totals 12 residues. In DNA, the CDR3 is TGTGCCAGCGTCACAGTGCCCTACGAGCAGTACTTC. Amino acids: CASVTVPYEQYF.

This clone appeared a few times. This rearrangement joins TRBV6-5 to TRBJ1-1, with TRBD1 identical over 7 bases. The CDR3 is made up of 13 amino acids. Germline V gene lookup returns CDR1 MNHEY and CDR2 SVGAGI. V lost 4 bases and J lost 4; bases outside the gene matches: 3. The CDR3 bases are TGTGCCAGCAGTTTAGGGGGCGCCACTGAAGCTTTCTTT. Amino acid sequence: CASSLGGATEAFF.

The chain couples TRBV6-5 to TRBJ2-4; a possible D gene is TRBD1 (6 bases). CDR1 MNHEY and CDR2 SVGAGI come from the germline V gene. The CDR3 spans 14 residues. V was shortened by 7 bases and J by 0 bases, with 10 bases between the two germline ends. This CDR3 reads CASMTGIAKNIQYF. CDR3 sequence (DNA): TGTGCCAGCATGACAGGAATAGCCAAAAACATTCAGTACTTC.